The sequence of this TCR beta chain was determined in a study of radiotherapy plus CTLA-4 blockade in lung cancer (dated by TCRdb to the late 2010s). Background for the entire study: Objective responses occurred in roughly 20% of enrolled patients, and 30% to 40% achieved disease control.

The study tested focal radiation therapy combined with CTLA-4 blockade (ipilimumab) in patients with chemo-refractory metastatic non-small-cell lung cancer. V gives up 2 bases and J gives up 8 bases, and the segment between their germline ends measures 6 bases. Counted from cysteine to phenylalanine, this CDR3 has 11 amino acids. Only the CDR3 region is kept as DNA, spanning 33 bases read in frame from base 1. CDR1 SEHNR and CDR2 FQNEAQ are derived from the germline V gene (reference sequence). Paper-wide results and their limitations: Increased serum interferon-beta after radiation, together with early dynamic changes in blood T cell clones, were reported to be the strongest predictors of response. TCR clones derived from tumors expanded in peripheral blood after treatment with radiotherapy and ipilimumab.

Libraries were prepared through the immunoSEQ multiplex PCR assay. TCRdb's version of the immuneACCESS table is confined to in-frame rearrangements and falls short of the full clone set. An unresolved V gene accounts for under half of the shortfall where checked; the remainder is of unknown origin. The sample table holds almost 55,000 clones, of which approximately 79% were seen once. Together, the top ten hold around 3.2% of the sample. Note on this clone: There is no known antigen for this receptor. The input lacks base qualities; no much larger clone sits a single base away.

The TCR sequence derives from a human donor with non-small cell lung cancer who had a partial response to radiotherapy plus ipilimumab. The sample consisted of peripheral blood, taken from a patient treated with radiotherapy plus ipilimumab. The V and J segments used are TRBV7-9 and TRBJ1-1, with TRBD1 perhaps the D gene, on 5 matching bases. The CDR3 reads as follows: CASSLKGEAFF. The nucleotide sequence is TGTGCCAGCAGCTTAAAGGGGGAAGCTTTCTTT. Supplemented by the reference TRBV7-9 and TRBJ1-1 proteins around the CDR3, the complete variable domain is DTGVSQNPRHKITKRGQNVTFRCDPISEHNRLYWYRQTLGQGPEFLTYFQNEAQLEKSRLLSDRFSAERPKGSFSTLEIQRTEQGDSAMYLCASSLKGEAFFGQGTRLTVV.